The clone carrying this TCR beta chain was found a few times. The antigen is not known. Deletions cut 4 bases from V and 1 base from J, with 17 bases between. The length of the CDR3 is 18 residues. This sample is drawn from a study of T cell repertoires in cytomegalovirus infection. General observations from the study: HLA-C-restricted, CMV-specific TCR beta clonotypes were dominant ex vivo. The cumulative frequency of public TCR beta families identified carriers of CMV plus the relevant HLA.

Via MiXCR, TCRdb re-called the reads, giving one row per CDR3 protein. The table records 80,000 to 90,000 distinct CDR3 sequences, under 55% of them present only once. The sequence came from a human donor in good health (CMV status not recorded). Some clones in this sample may be carry-over from other donors' samples. The chain employs TRBV12-3 or TRBV12-4 and TRBJ2-6, with TRBD1 as a possible D gene (7 bases). This material consisted of CD8+ T cells from cultured PBMCs, taken from culture after CMV antigen stimulation. The chain's CDR3 is CASSSNAGQSSGANVLTF. The CDR3 DNA sequence: TGTGCCAGCAGTTCCAACGCGGGACAGAGTTCTGGGGCCAACGTCCTGACTTTC.